Included here is one TCR beta chain sequence, with context. These data are taken from a study of cytomegalovirus exposure and HLA in healthy donors. The PCR had 60 Vbeta and 13 Jbeta primers. Sequencing used immunoSEQ multiplex PCR; TCRdb keeps in-frame clones, though not all of them. The table has about 150,000 clones, just under 75% seen once; the top ten hold 1.6%. The CDR3 runs to 13 residues. Germline-derived CDR1 and CDR2 are KGHSH and LQKENI. V shed 6 bases and J 7 bases; nucleotides not matched to a gene: 8. The V call is TRBV18, the J call TRBJ1-2; TRBD1 aligns across 7 bases. The sequence was collected from a woman between 18 and 29 years old in good health and CMV-seronegative. Sequenced: PBMCs. The CDR3 region has the DNA TGTGCCAGCTCTCAGGACAGGTGGAGTGGCTACACCTTC. This translates into CASSQDRWSGYTF.